Shown below are 8 T cell receptor beta chains from a single sample sequenced in a study of T cell repertoires in cytomegalovirus infection. TCRdb used MiXCR to reprocess the reads, holding one entry per CDR3 protein. The sample lists about 830,000 distinct CDR3 sequences, around a third occurring once. No antigen has been assigned to these receptors. Sequenced here: cultured CD8+ T cells from PBMCs, sampled from culture after CMV antigen stimulation. The receptors were gathered from a human donor in good health (CMV status not recorded). Some clones in this sample may be carry-over from other donors' samples.

This clonotype has only a few counts. J is TRBJ2-3 and V is TRBV19, with D hard to call. Germline V lookup: CDR1 LNHDA, CDR2 SQIVND (reference sequence). This CDR3 region has 12 residues. The V and J ends lost 1 base and 2 bases respectively, with 1 base between them. CDR3 DNA: TGTGCCAGTAGTATAGTCACAGATACGCAGTATTTT. It yields the protein CASSIVTDTQYF.

This chain uses TRBV12-3 or TRBV12-4 with TRBJ2-7; 7 bases align to TRBD1. Losses at the gene ends were 2 bases for V and 7 bases for J; bases not matched to a gene: 5. The CDR3 length is 13 residues. The CDR3, as DNA: TGTGCCAGCAGTTTACCGGGGACAGCTGAGCAGTACGTC. It specifies CASSLPGTAEQYV.

The rearrangement uses TRBV7-2 and TRBJ2-1; D possibly matches TRBD1 or TRBD2 (5 bases each). CDR1 SGHTA and CDR2 FQGNSA come from the germline V gene. V gave up 2 bases and J gave up 8 bases, with 10 bases separating them. The CDR3 is made up of 13 amino acids. The CDR3 loop is CASSLRRDHEQFF. The CDR3 region has the DNA TGTGCCAGCAGCTTACGCAGGGACCATGAGCAGTTCTTC.

The V call is TRBV5-1, the J call TRBJ1-5; tentatively, D is TRBD1 (5 bases). V lost 4 bases and J lost 5, with 10 bases in between. This CDR3 is built from 13 residues. CDR1 SGHRS and CDR2 YFSETQ come from the germline V gene. CDR3 protein: CASSEGSDQPQHF. DNA of the CDR3: TGCGCCAGCAGCGAGGGGTCGGATCAGCCCCAGCATTTT.

This clonotype occurred a few times. The rearrangement uses TRBV6-2 or TRBV6-3 and TRBJ2-6; D possibly corresponds to TRBD1 (6 bases). The germline CDR1 and CDR2 sequences are MNHEY and SVGEGT. Trimming cost V 7 bases and J 0 bases, with 19 bases left between them. CDR3 size: 18 residues. CDR3 in amino acids: CASTFTGKMDSGANVLTF. The CDR3 coding sequence is TGTGCCAGCACCTTTACAGGGAAGATGGACTCTGGGGCCAACGTCCTGACTTTC.

Remarks on this clonotype: At one of its ends the junction is not consistent with the germline gene, which may arise from a read error. This rearrangement joins TRBV7-6 to TRBJ2-5; no definite D call. There are 13 residues in the CDR3. Germline V lookup: CDR1 SGHVS, CDR2 FNYEAQ. CDR3 bases: TGTGCTAGCAGCAAACTTATCCAAGAGACCCAGTACTTC. This codes for CASSKLIQETQYF.

The chain recombines TRBV10-1 with TRBJ2-2; D ambiguous. Germline V CDR1 and CDR2: WNHNN, SYGVQD (reference sequence). The CDR3 is 17 residues long. V lost 6 bases and J lost 3, with 20 bases in between. CDR3 nucleotide sequence: TGCGCCAGCAGCCAAACCACCGGGCCCCAGGACACCGGGGAGCTGTTTTTT. This gives the protein CASSQTTGPQDTGELFF.

V usage is TRBV6-2 or TRBV6-3 and J usage is TRBJ2-7; tentatively, D is TRBD1 (7 bases). This CDR3 contains 14 residues. V lost 4 bases and J lost 7, with 17 bases in between. Germline V lookup: CDR1 MNHEY, CDR2 SVGEGT. The CDR3, as DNA: TGTGCCAGCAGTTTCTCAGGGGGAGGATGGGAGCAGTACGTC. It specifies CASSFSGGGWEQYV.